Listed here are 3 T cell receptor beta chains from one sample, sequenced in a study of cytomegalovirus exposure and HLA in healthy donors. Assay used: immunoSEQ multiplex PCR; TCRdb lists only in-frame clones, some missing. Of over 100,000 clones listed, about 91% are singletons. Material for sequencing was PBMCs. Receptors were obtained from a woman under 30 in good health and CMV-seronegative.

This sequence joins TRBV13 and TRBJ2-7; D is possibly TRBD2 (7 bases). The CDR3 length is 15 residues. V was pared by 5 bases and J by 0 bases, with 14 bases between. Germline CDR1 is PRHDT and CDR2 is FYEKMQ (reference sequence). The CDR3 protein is CASSQGRGNSYEQYF. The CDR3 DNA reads TGTGCCAGCAGCCAGGGGCGGGGGAACTCCTACGAGCAGTACTTC.

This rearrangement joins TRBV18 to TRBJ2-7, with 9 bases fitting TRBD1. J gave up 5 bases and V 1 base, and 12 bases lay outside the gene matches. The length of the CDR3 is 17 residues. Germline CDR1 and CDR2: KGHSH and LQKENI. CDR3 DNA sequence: TGTGCCAGCTCACCACGGATGACAGGGGGACTATCTGACGAGCAGTACTTC. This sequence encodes CASSPRMTGGLSDEQYF.

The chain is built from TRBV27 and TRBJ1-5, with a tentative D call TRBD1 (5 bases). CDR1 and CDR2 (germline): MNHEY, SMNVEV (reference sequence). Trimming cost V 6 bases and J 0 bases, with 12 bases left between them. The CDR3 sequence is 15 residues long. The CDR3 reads CASSARGDSNQPQHF. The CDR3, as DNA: TGTGCCAGCAGCGCGCGGGGGGATAGCAATCAGCCCCAGCATTTT.